The next 5 T cell receptor beta chains were all read from a single sample in a study of OX40 agonist ivuxolimab in advanced cancers. Here immunoSEQ multiplex PCR was the method, and the copy in TCRdb shows in-frame clones only, minus some. The sample contains some 80,000 clones, nearly 90% of which appear only once. The starting material was CD4+ or CD8+ T cells sorted from blood, obtained in a trial of the OX40 agonist ivuxolimab. Every receptor here comes from an adult with an advanced solid tumor such as melanoma, head and neck, liver or kidney cancer.

This clone appeared once. This specimen includes other DNA sequences encoding the same CDR3. The chain couples TRBV7-9 to TRBJ2-5, with 10 bases lining up with TRBD2. The CDR3 is made up of 13 amino acids. Germline CDR1 and CDR2: SEHNR and FQNEAQ (reference sequence). V was clipped by 7 bases and J by 3 bases; unmatched bases: 2. DNA for the CDR3: TGTGCCAGCACTCTAGCGGGGGAAGAGACCCAGTACTTC. Translation: CASTLAGEETQYF. Drawing the rest from reference TRBV7-9 and TRBJ2-5, the complete variable domain is DTGVSQNPRHKITKRGQNVTFRCDPISEHNRLYWYRQTLGQGPEFLTYFQNEAQLEKSRLLSDRFSAERPKGSFSTLEIQRTEQGDSAMYLCASTLAGEETQYFGPGTRLLVL.

The chain carries TRBV18 and TRBJ1-1; the match to TRBD1 covers 7 bases. The junction had 7 bases not matched to a gene; V was cut back by 5 bases and J by 4 bases. The CDR3 loop spans 14 amino acids. From germline, CDR1 is KGHSH and CDR2 LQKENI. CDR3 sequence: CASSATGESTEAFF. The DNA for the CDR3 is TGTGCCAGCTCAGCCACAGGGGAGAGCACTGAAGCTTTCTTT. Full variable domain (remainder filled in from reference TRBV18 and TRBJ1-1): NAGVMQNPRHLVRRRGQEARLRCSPMKGHSHVYWYRQLPEEGLKFMVYLQKENIIDESGMPKERFSAEFPKEGPSILRIQQVVRGDSAAYFCASSATGESTEAFFGQGTRLTVV.

V and J are TRBV19 and TRBJ1-1, with 11 bases matching TRBD1. V was pared by 5 bases and J by 0 bases, with 20 bases of the junction left unmatched. The CDR3 sequence is 21 residues long. Looked up from germline, CDR1 is LNHDA and CDR2 is SQIVND (reference sequence). CDR3 in amino acids: CASSADRDRGSQGPMNTEAFF. CDR3 coding DNA: TGTGCCAGTAGTGCCGACCGGGACAGGGGGTCTCAGGGCCCCATGAACACTGAAGCTTTCTTT.

The rearrangement uses TRBV4-1 and TRBJ1-5; 8 bases are a match to TRBD1. The germline CDR1 and CDR2 sequences are MGHRA and YSYEKL. The CDR3 contains 16 residues. The V and J ends lost 0 bases and 6 bases, in that order; junction bases with no gene match: 7. As DNA, the CDR3 is TGCGCCAGCAGCCAAGATATAAAACAGGGGGGTCAGCCCCAGCATTTT. Protein sequence: CASSQDIKQGGQPQHF.

This clone appeared a few times. This chain uses TRBV5-1 with TRBJ2-2, with D possibly matching TRBD2 (6 bases). Germline V CDR1 and CDR2: SGHRS, YFSETQ. The ends were cut back, 4 bases at V and 6 bases at J, with 22 bases in the middle. This CDR3 comprises 17 residues. This CDR3 reads CASSPEGTAYGAGELFF. For the CDR3, the DNA is TGCGCCAGCAGCCCGGAGGGGACGGCTTACGGGGCCGGGGAGCTGTTTTTT.